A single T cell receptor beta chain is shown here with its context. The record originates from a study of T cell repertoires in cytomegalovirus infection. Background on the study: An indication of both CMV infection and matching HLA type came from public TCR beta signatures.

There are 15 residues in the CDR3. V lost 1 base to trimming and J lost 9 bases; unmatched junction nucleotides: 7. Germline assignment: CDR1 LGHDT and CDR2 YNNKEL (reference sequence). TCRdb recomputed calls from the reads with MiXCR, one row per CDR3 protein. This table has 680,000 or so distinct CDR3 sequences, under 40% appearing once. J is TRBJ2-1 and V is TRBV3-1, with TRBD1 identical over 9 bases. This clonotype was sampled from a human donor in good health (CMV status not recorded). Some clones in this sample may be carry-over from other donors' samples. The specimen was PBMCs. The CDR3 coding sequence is TGTGCCAGCAGCCAAGGGGGACAGGGTATGACTGAGCAGTTCTTC. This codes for CASSQGGQGMTEQFF.